This TCR beta chain is drawn from a study of regulatory T cells in long-lasting Graves disease (dated by TCRdb to the early 2020s). In terms of the full investigation: Persistent Graves' disease was defined as antithyroid drug treatment for over 5 years with persistently positive TSH receptor autoantibodies. Patients with persistent Graves' disease were compared with patients with newly diagnosed Graves' disease using TCR sequencing and RNA sequencing of peripheral blood. The study took place in China and was registered as a clinical trial. On average, persistent Graves' disease patients in the clinical cohort had been on antithyroid drugs for approximately ten years. TCR sequencing covered some 13 persistent and approximately 20 newly diagnosed Graves' disease patients, some 35 samples in total.

The germline V gene (reference sequence) gives CDR1 as MNHEY and CDR2 as SMNVEV. The CDR3 spans 14 residues, from the cysteine through the phenylalanine. Only the CDR3 portion is preserved as DNA: 42 bases, with reading frame beginning at the first base. Trimming takes 6 bases off V and 3 bases off J; junction bases not matched to a gene: 4. What the study reported, not specific to this receptor: Sequencing and analysis were limited to the TCR beta chain. Patients with persistent disease shared more public clonotypes (approximately 2,500) than newly diagnosed patients did (approximately 990). Persistent disease showed preferential use of TRBV28, TRBJ1-2 and TRBJ2-5, whereas newly diagnosed disease favored TRBV20-1 and TRBJ2-1. Only peripheral blood was studied, because thyroid tissue, the primary lesion, was inaccessible. Persistent Graves' disease patients showed lower TCR Shannon entropy and fewer highly expanded clones than newly diagnosed patients, suggesting clonal expansion. As a limitation, the authors acknowledged that the small sample size may reduce accuracy.

This clonotype showed up many times. Its cognate antigen has yet to be identified. No base-level quality is on record; no much larger clone is a single base apart. Library generation was performed with multiplex PCR. The sample was run on an Illumina HiSeq 4000. TCR beta libraries were built with iRepertoire HTBI primers and Arm-PCR amplification of CDR3 regions. PCR products were gel purified before sequencing. In the original analysis: Across samples, approximately 68 TRBV and 14 TRBJ segments were identified and used for gene usage analysis of CDR3 amino acid clonotypes. COPE and FqMerger were used to merge filtered high-quality paired reads into contigs. BLAST was used to align contigs to IMGT TRBV, TRBD and TRBJ reference genes, and CDR3 was defined according to IMGT. Any clonotype with a frequency above 0.1% was counted as a highly expanded clone. Repertoire diversity was measured by Shannon entropy, and V-J evenness by the Gini coefficient. A clonotype was considered public if more than one individual shared it. TCRdb trimmed public reads at Q25 via fastp, called clones via MiXCR and kept in-frame beta chains. Identical CDR3 proteins give one entry, which carries the most common genes and DNA. These V and J calls rely on TCRdb rather than the paper's analysis. The sample table contains 700,000 or so distinct CDR3 sequences; only one count was recorded for about 32% of them. The ten largest clones represent around 40% of the sample.

The sample's time point label, decoded: persistent/refractory GD, antithyroid drugs over 5 years with positive TRAb. RNA was extracted from PBMCs in TRIzol for both TCR sequencing and RNA sequencing. Graves' disease was diagnosed according to American Thyroid Association guidelines. The patients came from an endocrinology department in Xi'an, China. From each patient, about 8.9 milliliters of peripheral blood was collected into an EDTA anticoagulant tube. PBMCs were isolated by Ficoll Paque Plus density gradient separation without further T cell sorting. An Agilent 2100 Bioanalyzer and agarose gel were used to assess RNA quality, and a NanoDrop 2000 was used to measure RNA concentration.

The clonotype originates from a female donor with Graves disease. The sample consisted of peripheral blood mononuclear cells (PBMCs), taken when the disease was refractory, from a patient treated with antithyroid drugs. Recombination connected TRBV27 to TRBJ2-7, with TRBD1 matching 11 junction bases. The CDR3 region reads CASSPGTGGYEQYF. The nucleotide sequence reads as follows: TGTGCCAGCAGCCCCGGGACAGGGGGCTACGAGCAGTACTTC.